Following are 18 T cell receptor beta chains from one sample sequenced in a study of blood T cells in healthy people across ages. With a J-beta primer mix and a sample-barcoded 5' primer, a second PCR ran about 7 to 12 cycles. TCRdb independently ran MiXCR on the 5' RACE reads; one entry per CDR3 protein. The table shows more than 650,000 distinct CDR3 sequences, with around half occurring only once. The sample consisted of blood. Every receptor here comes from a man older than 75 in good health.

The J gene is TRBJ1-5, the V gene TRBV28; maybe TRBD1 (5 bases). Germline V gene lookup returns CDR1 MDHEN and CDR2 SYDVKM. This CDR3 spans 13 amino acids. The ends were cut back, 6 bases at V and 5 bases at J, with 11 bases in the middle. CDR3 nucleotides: TGTGCCAGCAGGACAGAACCGGATCAGCCCCAGCATTTT. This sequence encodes CASRTEPDQPQHF.

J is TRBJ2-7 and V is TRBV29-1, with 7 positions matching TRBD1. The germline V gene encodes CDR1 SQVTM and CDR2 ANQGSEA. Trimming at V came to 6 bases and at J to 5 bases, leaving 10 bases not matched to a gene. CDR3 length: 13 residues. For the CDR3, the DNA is TGCAGCGTATGGGGCAAGGGGGCGGACGAGCAGTACTTC. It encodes CSVWGKGADEQYF.

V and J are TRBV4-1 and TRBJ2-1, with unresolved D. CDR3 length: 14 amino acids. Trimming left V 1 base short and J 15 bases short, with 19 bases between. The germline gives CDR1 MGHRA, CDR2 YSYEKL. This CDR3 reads CASSQVGGGLSRFF. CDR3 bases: TGCGCCAGCAGCCAAGTAGGTGGCGGATTGAGTCGGTTCTTC.

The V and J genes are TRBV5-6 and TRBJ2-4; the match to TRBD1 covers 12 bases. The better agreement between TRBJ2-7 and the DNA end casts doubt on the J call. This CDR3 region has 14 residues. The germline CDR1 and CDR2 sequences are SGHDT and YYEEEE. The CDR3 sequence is CASSEGQGASEQYF. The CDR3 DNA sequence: TGTGCCAGCAGCGAGGGACAGGGGGCGAGCGAGCAGTACTTC.

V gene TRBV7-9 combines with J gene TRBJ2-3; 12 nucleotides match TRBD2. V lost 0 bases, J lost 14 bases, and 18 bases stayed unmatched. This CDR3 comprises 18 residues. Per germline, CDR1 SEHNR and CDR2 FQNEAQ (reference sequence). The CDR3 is CASSLAFRLAGEHRYAYF. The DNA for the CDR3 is TGTGCCAGCAGCTTAGCTTTTCGACTAGCGGGAGAGCACAGATACGCGTATTTT.

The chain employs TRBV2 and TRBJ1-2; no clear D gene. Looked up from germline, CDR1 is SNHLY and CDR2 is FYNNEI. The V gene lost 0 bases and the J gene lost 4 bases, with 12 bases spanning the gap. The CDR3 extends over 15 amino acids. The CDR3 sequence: CASSEARTGIYGYTF. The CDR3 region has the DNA TGTGCCAGCAGTGAAGCGCGGACGGGGATCTATGGCTACACCTTC.

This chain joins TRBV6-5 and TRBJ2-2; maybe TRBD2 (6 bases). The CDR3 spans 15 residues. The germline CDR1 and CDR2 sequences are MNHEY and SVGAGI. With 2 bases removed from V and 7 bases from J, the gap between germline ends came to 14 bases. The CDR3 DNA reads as TGTGCCAGCAGTTACGGGCTAGCGATGGGCGGGGAGCTGTTTTTT. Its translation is CASSYGLAMGGELFF.

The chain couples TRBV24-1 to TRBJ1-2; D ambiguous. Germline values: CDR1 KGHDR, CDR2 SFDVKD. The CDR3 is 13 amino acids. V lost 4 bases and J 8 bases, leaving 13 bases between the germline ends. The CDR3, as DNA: TGTGCCACCAGTGACTCGTCTATCCCGGGCTACACCTTC. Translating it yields CATSDSSIPGYTF.

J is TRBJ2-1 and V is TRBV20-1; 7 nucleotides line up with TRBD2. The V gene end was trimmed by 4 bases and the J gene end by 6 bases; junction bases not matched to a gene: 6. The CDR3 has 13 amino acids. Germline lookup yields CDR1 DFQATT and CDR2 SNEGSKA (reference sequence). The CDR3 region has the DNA TGCAGTGCTATGGGTTCTAGCGGCAATGAGCAGTTCTTC. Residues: CSAMGSSGNEQFF.

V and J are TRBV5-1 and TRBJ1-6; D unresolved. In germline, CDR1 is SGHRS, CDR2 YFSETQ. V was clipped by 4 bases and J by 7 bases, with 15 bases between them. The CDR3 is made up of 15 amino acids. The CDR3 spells CASSPVGSSNSPLHF. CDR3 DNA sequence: TGCGCCAGCAGCCCGGTGGGCAGTAGCAATTCACCCCTCCACTTT.

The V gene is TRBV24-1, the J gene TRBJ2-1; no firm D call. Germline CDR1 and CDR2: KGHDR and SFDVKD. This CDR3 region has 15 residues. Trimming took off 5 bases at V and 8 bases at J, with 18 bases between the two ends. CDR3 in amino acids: CATSGRGSVYDEQFF. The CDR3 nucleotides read TGTGCCACCAGTGGACGAGGTTCAGTGTACGATGAGCAGTTCTTC.

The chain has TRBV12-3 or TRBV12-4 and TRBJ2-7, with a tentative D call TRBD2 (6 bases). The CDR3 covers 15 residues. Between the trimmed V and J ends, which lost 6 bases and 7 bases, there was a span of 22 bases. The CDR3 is CASSPPRGSYNEQYF. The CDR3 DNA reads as TGTGCCAGCAGCCCCCCCCGGGGGTCCTACAATGAGCAGTACTTC.

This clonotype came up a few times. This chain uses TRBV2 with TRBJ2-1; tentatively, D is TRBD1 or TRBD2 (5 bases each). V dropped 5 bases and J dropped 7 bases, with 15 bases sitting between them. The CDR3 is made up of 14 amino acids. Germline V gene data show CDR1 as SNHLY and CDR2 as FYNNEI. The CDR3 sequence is CASSSQRGTNEQFF. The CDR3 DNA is TGTGCCAGCAGTTCCCAACGGGGCACAAATGAGCAGTTCTTC. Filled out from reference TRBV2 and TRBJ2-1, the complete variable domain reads EPEVTQTPSHQVTQMGQEVILRCVPISNHLYFYWYRQILGQKVEFLVSFYNNEISEKSEIFDDQFSVERPDGSNFTLKIRSTKLEDSAMYFCASSSQRGTNEQFFGPGTRLTVL.

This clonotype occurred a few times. The CDR3 here is CASSPVLETQYF. CDR3 DNA sequence: TGTGCCAGCAGTCCGGTTCTAGAGACCCAGTACTTC. The gene calls are TRBV12-3 or TRBV12-4 and TRBJ2-5; D gene unclear. V was cut by 5 bases and J by 4 bases, with 8 bases left in between. This CDR3 has 12 amino acids.

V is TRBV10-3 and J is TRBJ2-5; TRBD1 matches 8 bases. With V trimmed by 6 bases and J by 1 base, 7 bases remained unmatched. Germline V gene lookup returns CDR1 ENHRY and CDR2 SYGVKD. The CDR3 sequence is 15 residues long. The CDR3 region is CAISTTGAPQETQYF. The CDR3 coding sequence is TGTGCCATCAGCACGACAGGGGCCCCCCAAGAGACCCAGTACTTC.

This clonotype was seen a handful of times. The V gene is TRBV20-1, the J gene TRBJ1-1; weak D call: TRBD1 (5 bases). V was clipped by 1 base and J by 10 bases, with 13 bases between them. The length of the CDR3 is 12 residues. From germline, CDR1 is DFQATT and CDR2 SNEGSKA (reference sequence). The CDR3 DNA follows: TGCAGTGCTAGAGGAGGGGCGTCTCTAGCTTTCTTT. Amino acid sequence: CSARGGASLAFF.

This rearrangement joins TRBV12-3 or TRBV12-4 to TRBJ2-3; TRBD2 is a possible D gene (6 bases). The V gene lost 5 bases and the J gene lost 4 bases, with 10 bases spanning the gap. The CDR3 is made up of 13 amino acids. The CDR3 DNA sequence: TGTGCCAGCAGTACAGGCGGGGCAGATACGCAGTATTTT. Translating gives CASSTGGADTQYF.

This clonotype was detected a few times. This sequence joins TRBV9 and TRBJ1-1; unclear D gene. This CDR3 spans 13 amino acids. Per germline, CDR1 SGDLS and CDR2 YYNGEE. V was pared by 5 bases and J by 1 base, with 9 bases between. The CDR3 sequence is CASRGAGNTEAFF. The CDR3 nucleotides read TGTGCCAGCAGGGGAGCCGGGAACACTGAAGCTTTCTTT.